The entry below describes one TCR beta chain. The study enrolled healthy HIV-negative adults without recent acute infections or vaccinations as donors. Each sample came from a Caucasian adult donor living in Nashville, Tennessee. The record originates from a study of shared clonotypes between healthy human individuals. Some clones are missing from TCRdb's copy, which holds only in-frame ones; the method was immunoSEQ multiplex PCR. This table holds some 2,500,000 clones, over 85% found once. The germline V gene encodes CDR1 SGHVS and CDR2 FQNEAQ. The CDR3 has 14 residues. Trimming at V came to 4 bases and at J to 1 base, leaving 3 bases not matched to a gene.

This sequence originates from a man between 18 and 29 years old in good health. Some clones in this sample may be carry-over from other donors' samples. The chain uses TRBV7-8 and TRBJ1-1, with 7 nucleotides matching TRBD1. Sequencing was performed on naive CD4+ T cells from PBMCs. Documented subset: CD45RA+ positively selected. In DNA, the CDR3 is TGTGCCAGCAGCTCGACAGGGCGGAACACTGAAGCTTTCTTT. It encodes CASSSTGRNTEAFF.